This is a list of T cell receptor beta chains from one sample in a study of blood T cells in healthy people across ages. TCRdb passed the 5' RACE reads through MiXCR, listing each CDR3 protein once. The sample records approximately 1.5 million distinct CDR3 sequences, roughly 43% being singletons. Sequencing used blood. The receptor source for this set is a woman aged 18-35 years in good health. Each CDR3 is given with its conserved first and last residue. The D gene is left open where the match is weak. The listing skips clone size in some rows; elsewhere it reads once, few, many or a size class.

cdr3_length,clone_size,j_call,v_call,d_call,cdr3_aa,cdr3_nt
16,-,TRBJ2-5,TRBV13,TRBD2,CASSSFLAGAQETQYF,TGTGCCAGCAGCTCATTCCTAGCGGGGGCACAAGAGACCCAGTACTTC
13,-,TRBJ1-6,TRBV5-1,-,CASGPGVNSPLHF,TGCGCCAGCGGGCCGGGTGTAAATTCACCCCTCCACTTT
15,few,TRBJ2-7,TRBV12-3/TRBV12-4,-,CASSLGGQSGKGQYF,TGTGCCAGCAGTTTAGGAGGGCAGAGCGGAAAAGGGCAGTACTTC
13,-,TRBJ1-1,TRBV28,-,CAGSSGVNTEAFF,TGTGCCGGCAGTTCAGGGGTTAACACTGAAGCTTTCTTT
18,few,TRBJ2-5,TRBV9,TRBD1,CASSPRQGSKNLRETQYF,TGTGCCAGCAGCCCCCGACAGGGTAGTAAGAATTTACGAGAGACCCAGTACTTC
15,few,TRBJ2-1,TRBV12-3/TRBV12-4,TRBD2,CASSYRGDFYNEQFF,TGTGCCAGCAGTTATCGGGGGGATTTCTACAATGAGCAGTTCTTC
15,few,TRBJ2-5,TRBV12-3/TRBV12-4,TRBD2,CASSRSGGVRETQYF,TGTGCCAGCAGCCGTAGCGGGGGGGTTCGGGAGACCCAGTACTTC
14,once,TRBJ2-1,TRBV4-3,-,CASSPGGQSHEQFF,TGCGCCAGCAGCCCAGGAGGTCAGAGCCATGAGCAGTTCTTC
14,-,TRBJ1-5,TRBV20-1,-,CSAFRGAGDQPQHF,TGCAGTGCTTTCAGGGGCGCCGGGGATCAGCCCCAGCATTTT
16,-,TRBJ1-6,TRBV4-3,-,CASSQQQGPKFSPLHF,TGCGCCAGCAGCCAACAACAGGGTCCCAAGTTTTCACCCCTCCACTTT
16,-,TRBJ2-3,TRBV7-2,-,CASSLWLPDSTDTQYF,TGTGCCAGCAGCTTATGGCTCCCGGACAGCACAGATACGCAGTATTTT
9,-,TRBJ1-6,TRBV20-1,-,CSANSPLHF,TGCAGTGCCAATTCACCCCTCCACTTT
15,-,TRBJ2-1,TRBV6-2/TRBV6-3,TRBD1,CASRWTGTAFNEQFF,TGTGCCAGCCGGTGGACAGGGACGGCGTTCAATGAGCAGTTCTTC
15,-,TRBJ1-1,TRBV2,-,CASSEVGRGNTEAFF,TGTGCCAGCAGTGAAGTTGGCAGGGGGAACACTGAAGCTTTCTTT
14,few,TRBJ1-5,TRBV27,-,CASSFAGVGQPQHF,TGTGCCAGCAGTTTCGCAGGAGTGGGTCAGCCCCAGCATTTT
15,-,TRBJ1-3,TRBV6-2/TRBV6-3,-,CASSPGDARGNTIYF,TGTGCCAGCAGTCCCGGGGACGCTCGTGGAAACACCATATATTTT
16,once,TRBJ2-7,TRBV7-9,-,CASSKSTGGPFYEQYF,TGTGCCAGCAGCAAAAGCACTGGCGGTCCCTTTTACGAGCAGTACTTC
15,-,TRBJ2-7,TRBV4-2,TRBD1,CASSQGTASVYEQYF,TGTGCCAGCAGCCAGGGGACAGCGTCAGTCTACGAGCAGTACTTC
13,-,TRBJ2-5,TRBV20-1,TRBD2,CSATRTSGRTQYF,TGCAGTGCTACCAGGACTAGCGGGAGGACCCAGTACTTC
16,-,TRBJ1-2,TRBV21-1,-,CASSKAPAPGPYGYTF,TGTGCCAGCAGCAAAGCTCCGGCCCCGGGGCCCTATGGCTACACCTTC
15,-,TRBJ1-5,TRBV4-3,-,CASSPTLATNQPQHF,TGCGCCAGCAGCCCAACGTTAGCAACTAATCAGCCCCAGCATTTT
14,few,TRBJ2-5,TRBV7-2,-,CASSVGFGPVTQYF,TGTGCCAGCAGCGTAGGTTTCGGGCCCGTGACCCAGTACTTC
13,-,TRBJ2-7,TRBV19,-,CASSIRGDYEQYF,TGTGCCAGTAGTATTAGGGGTGACTACGAGCAGTACTTC
15,-,TRBJ2-7,TRBV18,TRBD1,CASSPIGQGRHEQYF,TGTGCCAGCTCACCGATAGGACAGGGGAGACACGAGCAGTACTTC
15,-,TRBJ2-1,TRBV20-1,TRBD1,CSAPRQGAVLNEQFF,TGCAGTGCGCCTCGACAGGGGGCTGTCCTGAATGAGCAGTTCTTC
13,-,TRBJ2-7,TRBV5-6,-,CASSSYFHNEQYF,TGTGCCAGCAGCTCCTATTTCCACAATGAGCAGTACTTC
13,-,TRBJ1-4,TRBV9,-,CASTRGEGEKLFF,TGTGCCAGCACGAGGGGTGAAGGTGAAAAACTGTTTTTT
15,few,TRBJ1-5,TRBV20-1,TRBD1,CSARLKGQGGQPQHF,TGCAGTGCTAGATTGAAGGGACAGGGCGGTCAGCCCCAGCATTTT